This TCR beta chain was found in a study of shared clonotypes between healthy human individuals. The CDR3 covers 13 residues. Trimming stripped 10 bases from V and 3 bases from J, with 14 bases between. CDR1 is MGHRA, CDR2 YSYEKL, per germline. TCRdb keeps only in-frame clones here, not all; method: immunoSEQ multiplex PCR. The sample carries millions of clones, roughly 96% recorded once. In regard to this clone: What it recognizes is unknown.

Study-wide findings and caveats: Some clonotypes were shared by all four sorted-subset donors, while others were not shared. The non-shared ones had lower generation probabilities than the shared ones. Owing to a small donor count, the genetic and exposure-history diversity represented was limited. Sampling used blood alone; tissue repertoires probably differ. Between several donors, naive CD4 clonotypes were shared at a level of around 4.8%.

This TCR derives from a young man in good health. The material sequenced was naive CD4+ T cells sorted from blood. Regarding subset: CD45RA+ positively selected. The V and J genes are TRBV4-1 and TRBJ2-3, with D perhaps TRBD2 (6 bases). The CDR3 loop is CATRRAGTDTQYF. The CDR3 nucleotides read TGCGCCACCCGGAGGGCGGGTACAGATACGCAGTATTTT.